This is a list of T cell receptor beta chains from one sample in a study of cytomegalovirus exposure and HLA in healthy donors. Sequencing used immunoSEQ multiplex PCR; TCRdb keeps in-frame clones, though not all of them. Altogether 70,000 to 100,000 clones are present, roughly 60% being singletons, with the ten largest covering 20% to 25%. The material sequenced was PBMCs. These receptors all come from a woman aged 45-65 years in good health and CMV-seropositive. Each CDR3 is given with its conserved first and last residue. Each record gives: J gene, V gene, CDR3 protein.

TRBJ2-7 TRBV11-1 CASSLVGGGNEQYF
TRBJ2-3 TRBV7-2 CASSRPGGADTQYF
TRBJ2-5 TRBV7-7 CASSLGAEGGGAGETQYF
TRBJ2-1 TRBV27 CASSLSTTLRGNEQFF
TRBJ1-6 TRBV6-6 CASTVSYNSPLHF
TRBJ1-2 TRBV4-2 CASSLGSSGQAVDGYTF
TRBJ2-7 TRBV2 CASSGFRDIDEQYF
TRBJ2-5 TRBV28 CASSALFDLAGAQETQYF
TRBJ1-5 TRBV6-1 CASRHRGNQPQHF
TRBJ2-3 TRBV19 CASSTLPGLAGDTQYF
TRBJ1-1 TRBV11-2 CASSPLTGEDTEAFF
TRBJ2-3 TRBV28 CASSEAGGPVDTQYF
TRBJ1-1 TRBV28 CASSPIHTNTEAFF
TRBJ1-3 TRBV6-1 CASSELGGTLSGNTIYF
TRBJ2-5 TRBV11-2 CASSFGIGAGETQYF
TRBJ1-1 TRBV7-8 CASSPSGTENTEAFF
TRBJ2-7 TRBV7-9 CSSRPSTGGNVYEQYF
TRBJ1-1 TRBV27 CASSPRGGDATEAFF
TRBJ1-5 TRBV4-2 CASSQATGMGQPQHF
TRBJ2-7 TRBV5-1 CASSFGGEQYF
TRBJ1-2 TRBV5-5 CASSLSEGHGYTF
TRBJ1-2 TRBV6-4 CASSDSETGGYGYTF